Below are 24 T cell receptor beta chains sequenced from a single sample in a study of blood T cell repertoires in COVID-19. The data were produced by immunoSEQ multiplex PCR, yet TCRdb's version contains in-frame clones alone and is incomplete. The sample lists approximately 150,000 clones, more than 80% seen once, with roughly 10% in the top ten. Sequences were obtained from peripheral blood. The receptor source for this set is a human donor in a cohort sampled during active COVID-19.

This chain links TRBV11-2 with TRBJ2-1, with 7 positions matching TRBD2. The germline CDR1 and CDR2 sequences are SGHAT and FQNNGV. V trimming: 1 base; J trimming: 6 bases; junction bases outside the gene matches: 6. The CDR3 has 15 residues. CDR3 amino acids: CASSLVAGLSNEQFF. CDR3 DNA: TGTGCCAGCAGCTTAGTAGCGGGTTTATCCAATGAGCAGTTCTTC.

The chain is built from TRBV6-5 and TRBJ2-3; D is uncertain. The V and J ends lost 4 bases and 0 bases respectively, with 8 bases between them. Per the germline V gene, CDR1 is MNHEY and CDR2 is SVGAGI. This CDR3 spans 14 amino acids. The CDR3: CASSLVVSTDTQYF. As DNA, the CDR3 is TGTGCCAGCAGTTTGGTAGTGAGCACAGATACGCAGTATTTT.

The genes are TRBV6-1 and TRBJ1-2; maybe TRBD1 (6 bases). The germline V gene has CDR1 MNHNS and CDR2 SASEGT. V lost 1 base and J lost 2, with 14 bases in between. The CDR3 has 16 residues. CDR3: CASSEGSGQFNYGYTF. The CDR3 bases are TGTGCCAGCAGTGAAGGATCGGGACAATTCAACTATGGCTACACCTTC.

This clone was counted between two and nine times. This rearrangement joins TRBV5-4 to TRBJ1-6; no definite D call. Germline CDR1 is SGHNT and CDR2 is YYREEE (reference sequence). The CDR3 contains 16 residues. Trimming took off 0 bases at V and 7 bases at J, with 14 bases between the two ends. The CDR3 protein is CASSLVGELHNSPLHF. CDR3 in DNA: TGTGCCAGCAGCTTGGTAGGAGAACTACACAATTCACCCCTCCACTTT.

V and J are TRBV6-2 or TRBV6-3 and TRBJ2-3; D is possibly TRBD1 (5 bases). The V end lost 1 base, the J end lost 5 bases, and 16 bases lay between the germline ends. Looked up from germline, CDR1 is MNHEY and CDR2 is SVGEGT. This CDR3 is 16 amino acids long. CDR3 sequence reads: CASSYYWSPRGDTQYF. As DNA, the CDR3 is TGTGCCAGCAGTTACTACTGGTCTCCAAGGGGAGATACGCAGTATTTT.

This clone showed up just once. This chain joins TRBV2 and TRBJ2-6, with TRBD1 identical over 9 bases. The CDR3 runs 15 residues. The germline CDR1 and CDR2 sequences are SNHLY and FYNNEI. V shed 4 bases, J shed 2 bases, and the junction held 0 bases outside the gene matches. In DNA form, the CDR3 reads TGTGCCAGCAGTGGACAGGGGGCTGGGGCCAACGTCCTGACTTTC. Translated: CASSGQGAGANVLTF.

The chain is built from TRBV6-5 and TRBJ2-7; TRBD1 matches at 7 bases. This CDR3 is 15 amino acids long. After removal of 5 bases from V and 5 bases from J, the junction contained 12 bases not matched to a gene. Germline CDR1 MNHEY, CDR2 SVGAGI. The CDR3 nucleotides are TGTGCCAGCAGTCCAAGGATGGGACAGATCGACGAGCAGTACTTC. Protein: CASSPRMGQIDEQYF.

V gene TRBV29-1 combines with J gene TRBJ1-2, with TRBD1 as a possible D gene (6 bases). The CDR3 is 12 residues long. The V end lost 1 base, the J end lost 6 bases, and 9 bases lay between the germline ends. The germline V gene encodes CDR1 SQVTM and CDR2 ANQGSEA. The CDR3 sequence is CSVEGYRDGYTF. DNA of the CDR3: TGCAGCGTTGAAGGGTACAGGGATGGCTACACCTTC.

The chain carries TRBV19 and TRBJ1-1; possibly TRBD1 for D (5 bases). Germline V gene lookup returns CDR1 LNHDA and CDR2 SQIVND (reference sequence). This CDR3 is 13 amino acids long. V lost 3 bases and J lost 5, with 10 bases in between. The DNA for the CDR3 is TGTGCCAGTAGTATCGGGGGTATAACTGAAGCTTTCTTT. Amino acids: CASSIGGITEAFF.

This rearrangement joins TRBV9 to TRBJ1-1, with TRBD1 as a possible D gene (6 bases). V was cut by 4 bases and J by 3 bases, with 16 bases left in between. Per the germline V gene, CDR1 is SGDLS and CDR2 is YYNGEE. The CDR3 has 15 amino acids. In DNA form, the CDR3 reads TGTGCCAGCAGCACCGGACAGCCTGGGGACACTGAAGCTTTCTTT. Protein sequence: CASSTGQPGDTEAFF.

The chain couples TRBV5-4 to TRBJ1-6; the match to TRBD1 covers 9 bases. The CDR3 loop spans 14 amino acids. V lost 4 bases, J lost 7 bases, and 3 bases stayed unmatched. Germline V gene data show CDR1 as SGHNT and CDR2 as YYREEE (reference sequence). The CDR3: CASSRDRVNSPLHF. CDR3 nucleotides: TGTGCCAGCAGCCGGGACAGGGTGAATTCACCCCTCCACTTT.

This chain links TRBV28 with TRBJ2-5; the match to TRBD1 covers 12 bases. V lost 5 bases and J lost 7; bases outside the gene matches: 14. Per germline, CDR1 MDHEN and CDR2 SYDVKM. This CDR3 has 17 amino acids. CDR3 residues: CASSVPGQGAPVATQYF. The DNA of the CDR3 is TGTGCCAGCAGTGTCCCGGGACAGGGGGCGCCCGTTGCGACCCAGTACTTC.

J is TRBJ2-3 and V is TRBV5-1; D is perhaps TRBD2 (6 bases). CDR1 is SGHRS, CDR2 YFSETQ, per germline. The CDR3 is made up of 16 amino acids. V lost 2 bases to trimming and J lost 1 base, with 14 bases between them. The CDR3 coding sequence is TGCGCCAGCAGCTTCGGAGGGGCGCATGGCACAGATACGCAGTATTTT. Protein sequence: CASSFGGAHGTDTQYF.

The chain joins TRBV12-3 or TRBV12-4 to TRBJ1-2; possibly TRBD1 for D (6 bases). V dropped 7 bases and J dropped 8 bases, with 14 bases sitting between them. This CDR3 contains 12 residues. The CDR3 sequence is CASTSGGHGYTF. DNA for the CDR3: TGTGCCAGCACCTCGGGGGGGCACGGCTACACCTTC.

The J gene is TRBJ1-5, the V gene TRBV5-1; the D gene is possibly TRBD1 (5 bases). V was clipped by 4 bases and J by 3 bases, with 11 bases between them. The CDR3 loop spans 14 amino acids. CDR1 is SGHRS, CDR2 YFSETQ, per germline. CDR3 bases: TGCGCCAGCAGCGGGGGAGGGAACAATCAGCCCCAGCATTTT. Translating gives CASSGGGNNQPQHF.

This CDR3 reads CASSQDIFRGTANEKLFF. CDR3 nucleotide sequence: TGCGCCAGCAGCCAAGATATTTTTAGGGGGACAGCAAATGAAAAACTGTTTTTT. The gene calls are TRBV4-3 and TRBJ1-4; 7 positions agree with TRBD1. The CDR3 has 18 amino acids. J gave up 5 bases and V 0 bases, and 12 bases lay outside the gene matches. Germline loops: CDR1 LGHNA, CDR2 YSLEER.

This clone came up once. The rearrangement joins TRBV5-6 to TRBJ2-1; possible D gene TRBD2, 5 bases. This CDR3 spans 16 amino acids. The V end lost 5 bases, the J end lost 3 bases, and 18 bases lay between the germline ends. CDR1 is SGHDT and CDR2 is YYEEEE in the germline V gene. The CDR3 nucleotides read TGTGCCAGCAGTGTGGTGTGGGAGAGCCTCTACAATGAGCAGTTCTTC. It yields the protein CASSVVWESLYNEQFF.

The gene calls are TRBV5-1 and TRBJ2-1, with TRBD1 matching over 8 bases. V gave up 0 bases and J gave up 15 bases; unmatched junction bases: 11. The CDR3 covers 14 residues. Germline assignment: CDR1 SGHRS and CDR2 YFSETQ. The CDR3 loop is CASSLGGDRLQLFF. As DNA, the CDR3 is TGCGCCAGCAGCTTGGGAGGGGACAGGTTACAACTGTTCTTC.

The chain couples TRBV6-2 or TRBV6-3 to TRBJ1-2; 11 bases match TRBD1. There are 13 residues in the CDR3. The V segment lost 1 base and the J segment 8 bases; nucleotides outside the gene matches: 0. CDR1 MNHEY and CDR2 SVGEGT come from the germline V gene. The CDR3: CASSYWTGGGYTF. CDR3 DNA: TGTGCCAGCAGTTACTGGACAGGGGGCGGCTACACCTTC.

The V gene is TRBV27, the J gene TRBJ2-7; TRBD1 matches 7 bases. The CDR3 sequence is 14 residues long. After removal of 4 bases from V and 2 bases from J, the junction contained 5 bases not matched to a gene. From germline, CDR1 is MNHEY and CDR2 SMNVEV (reference sequence). CDR3 in DNA: TGTGCCAGCAGTTCGACAGGGTTTACCTACGAGCAGTACTTC. Protein product: CASSSTGFTYEQYF.

The chain has TRBV9 and TRBJ2-3; 7 bases are shared with TRBD2. J was trimmed by 2 bases and V by 3 bases; bases with no gene match: 6. The CDR3 runs 15 residues. Germline CDR1 and CDR2: SGDLS and YYNGEE. The CDR3 nucleotides are TGTGCCAGCAGCGCGGGGGGAACCTACACAGATACGCAGTATTTT. Its translation: CASSAGGTYTDTQYF.

The V gene is TRBV4-1, the J gene TRBJ2-1, with 7 bases identical to TRBD2. This CDR3 has 16 amino acids. The V gene end was trimmed by 2 bases and the J gene end by 5 bases; junction bases not matched to a gene: 9. Germline CDR1 reads MGHRA; CDR2 reads YSYEKL. The CDR3 sequence is CASSQLIGGSHNEQFF. As DNA, the CDR3 is TGCGCCAGCAGCCAACTCATAGGCGGGAGCCACAATGAGCAGTTCTTC.

The V and J genes are TRBV24-1 and TRBJ1-1; D is possibly TRBD1 (6 bases). In germline, CDR1 is KGHDR, CDR2 SFDVKD. V gave up 4 bases and J gave up 5 bases, with 13 bases separating them. This CDR3 comprises 14 residues. The CDR3 nucleotides are TGTGCCACCAGTGAAAGGGGGGGTCGGACTGAAGCTTTCTTT. Amino acid sequence: CATSERGGRTEAFF.

The chain couples TRBV6-5 to TRBJ2-3; D gene uncertain. The V gene lost 8 bases and the J gene lost 2 bases, with 11 bases spanning the gap. This CDR3 region has 13 residues. Germline V CDR1 and CDR2: MNHEY, SVGAGI. CDR3: CASLQAATDTQYF. CDR3 in DNA: TGTGCCAGCCTTCAGGCAGCCACAGATACGCAGTATTTT.